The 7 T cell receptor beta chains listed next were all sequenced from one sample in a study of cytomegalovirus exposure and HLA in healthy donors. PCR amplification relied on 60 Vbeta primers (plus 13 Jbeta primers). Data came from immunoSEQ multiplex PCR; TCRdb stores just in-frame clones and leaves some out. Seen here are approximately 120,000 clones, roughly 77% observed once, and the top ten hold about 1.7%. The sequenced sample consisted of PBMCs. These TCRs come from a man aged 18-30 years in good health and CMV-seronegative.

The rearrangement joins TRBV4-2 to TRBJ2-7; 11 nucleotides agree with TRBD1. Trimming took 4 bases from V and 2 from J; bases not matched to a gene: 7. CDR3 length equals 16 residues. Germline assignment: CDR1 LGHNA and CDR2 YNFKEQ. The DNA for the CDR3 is TGTGCCAGCAGCCCGAGCGGGACAGGGGGTCCCTACGAGCAGTACTTC. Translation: CASSPSGTGGPYEQYF.

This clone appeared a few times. The chain's CDR3 is CASSSIDRKNTEAFF. DNA for the CDR3: TGTGCCAGCAGTTCGATTGACAGGAAGAACACTGAAGCTTTCTTT. The V call is TRBV5-4, the J call TRBJ1-1; maybe TRBD1 (6 bases). The V gene lost 5 bases and the J gene lost 1 base, with 15 bases spanning the gap. The CDR3 covers 15 residues. The germline V gene encodes CDR1 SGHNT and CDR2 YYREEE (reference sequence).

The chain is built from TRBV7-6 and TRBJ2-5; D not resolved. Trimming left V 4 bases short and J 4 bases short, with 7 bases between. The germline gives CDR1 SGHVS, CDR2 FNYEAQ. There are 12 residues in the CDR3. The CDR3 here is CASSSRGETQYF. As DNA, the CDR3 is TGTGCCAGCAGCTCTAGAGGAGAGACCCAGTACTTC.

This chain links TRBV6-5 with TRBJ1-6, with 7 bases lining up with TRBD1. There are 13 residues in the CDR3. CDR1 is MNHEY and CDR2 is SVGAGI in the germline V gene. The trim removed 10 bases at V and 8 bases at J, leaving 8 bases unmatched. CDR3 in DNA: TGTGCCACCCGACAGGGTTTAGATTCACCCCTCCACTTT. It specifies CATRQGLDSPLHF.

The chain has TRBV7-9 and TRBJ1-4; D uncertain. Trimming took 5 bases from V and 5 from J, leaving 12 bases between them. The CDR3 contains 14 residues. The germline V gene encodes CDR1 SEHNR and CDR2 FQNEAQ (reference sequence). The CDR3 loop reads CASSPNLLNEKLFF. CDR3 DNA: TGTGCCAGCAGCCCGAACCTTCTAAATGAAAAACTGTTTTTT.

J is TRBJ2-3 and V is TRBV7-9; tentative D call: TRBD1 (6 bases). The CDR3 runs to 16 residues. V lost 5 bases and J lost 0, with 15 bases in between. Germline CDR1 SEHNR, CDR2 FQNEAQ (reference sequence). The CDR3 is CASSTRQAISTDTQYF. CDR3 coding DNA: TGTGCCAGCAGCACGCGACAGGCGATAAGCACAGATACGCAGTATTTT.

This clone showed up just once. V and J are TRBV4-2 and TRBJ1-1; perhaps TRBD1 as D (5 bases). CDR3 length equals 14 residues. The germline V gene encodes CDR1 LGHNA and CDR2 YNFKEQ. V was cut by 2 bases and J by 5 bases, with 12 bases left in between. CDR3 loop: CASSQQDSKTEAFF. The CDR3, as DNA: TGTGCCAGCAGCCAACAAGACAGTAAAACTGAAGCTTTCTTT.